These 22 T cell receptor beta chains originate from one sample sequenced in a study of blood T cell repertoires in COVID-19. Assay used: immunoSEQ multiplex PCR; TCRdb lists only in-frame clones, some missing. The top ten clones hold 1.5% to 2% of a sample with 250,000 to 400,000 clones, about 87% of them seen once. The sample taken for sequencing was peripheral blood. The source is a woman in her twenties or thirties with COVID-19, enrolled during active disease.

CDR3 DNA: TGTGCCAGCAGCCCGCAAGCCATTACTACATTCCCCCAGCATTTT. Its translation is CASSPQAITTFPQHF. The V gene is TRBV7-2, the J gene TRBJ1-5; no clear D. Germline assignment: CDR1 SGHTA and CDR2 FQGNSA. Trimming took off 5 bases at V and 10 bases at J, with 21 bases between the two ends. The CDR3 consists of 15 residues.

Written as DNA, the CDR3 is TGTGCCAGCAGCTTCCCTAGCGGGGGGGCCGCAGATACGCAGTATTTT. Translated: CASSFPSGGAADTQYF. The chain couples TRBV5-4 to TRBJ2-3; 12 bases agree with TRBD2. After removal of 2 bases from V and 4 bases from J, the junction contained 5 bases not matched to a gene. The CDR3 covers 16 residues. The germline CDR1 and CDR2 sequences are SGHNT and YYREEE (reference sequence). Full variable domain (missing parts from reference TRBV5-4 and TRBJ2-3): ETGVTQSPTHLIKTRGQQVTLRCSSQSGHNTVSWYQQALGQGPQFIFQYYREEENGRGNFPPRFSGLQFPNYSSELNVNALELDDSALYLCASSFPSGGAADTQYFGPGTRLTVL.

CDR3 region: CASSVAHGNYGYTF. For the CDR3, the DNA is TGTGCCAGCAGCGTAGCCCACGGGAACTATGGCTACACCTTC. J is TRBJ1-2 and V is TRBV9; no firm D call. The CDR3 is made up of 14 amino acids. V lost 0 bases, J lost 2 bases, and 8 bases lay in between. Per the germline V gene, CDR1 is SGDLS and CDR2 is YYNGEE.

This chain links TRBV5-4 with TRBJ1-2; D unresolved. The CDR3 contains 12 residues. CDR1 and CDR2 from the germline V gene are SGHNT and YYREEE (reference sequence). The ends were cut back, 0 bases at V and 8 bases at J, with 8 bases in the middle. The CDR3 coding sequence is TGTGCCAGCAGCTTGGAATTGTCGGGCTACACCTTC. As protein: CASSLELSGYTF.

The rearrangement joins TRBV27 to TRBJ2-4; the D gene is possibly TRBD1 (6 bases). CDR1 is MNHEY, CDR2 SMNVEV, per germline (reference sequence). Trimming removed 4 bases at V and 8 bases at J, with 12 bases between. The CDR3 length is 13 residues. The CDR3 DNA reads as TGTGCCAGCAGTTCGGACAGTTGGGACATTCAGTACTTC. Encoded protein: CASSSDSWDIQYF.

The CDR3 loop is CASSETVFNQPQHF. The CDR3 nucleotides are TGTGCCAGCAGTGAAACTGTGTTCAATCAGCCCCAGCATTTT. The chain employs TRBV28 and TRBJ1-5, with D unresolved. V gave up 5 bases and J gave up 3 bases, with 11 bases separating them. The CDR3 has 14 amino acids. Germline CDR1 is MDHEN and CDR2 is SYDVKM.

About this clone itself: Other DNA sequences in the same sample also yield this CDR3. This chain joins TRBV4-1 and TRBJ2-1, with a weak D call TRBD1 (6 bases). Per germline, CDR1 MGHRA and CDR2 YSYEKL. Trimming pared 4 bases from V and 2 bases from J, leaving 9 bases between. CDR3 length equals 14 residues. The CDR3 nucleotides are TGCGCCAGCAGCCTCGACAGGACCTACAATGAGCAGTTCTTC. Translated: CASSLDRTYNEQFF.

J is TRBJ2-7 and V is TRBV7-8; 11 positions match TRBD1. V lost 4 bases, J lost 3 bases, and 8 bases stayed unmatched. In germline, CDR1 is SGHVS, CDR2 FQNEAQ. The CDR3 covers 16 residues. For the CDR3, the DNA is TGTGCCAGCAGCTCCCGGGTCGGGACAGGGGGCTACGAGCAGTACTTC. It codes for CASSSRVGTGGYEQYF.

This clone has only a few counts. This chain links TRBV3-1 (or the pseudogene TRBV3-2) with TRBJ2-5; 7 bases match TRBD1. Unmatched junction bases numbered 6, after V lost 3 bases and J lost 5 bases. Germline-derived CDR1 and CDR2 are LGHDT and YNNKEL (reference sequence). This CDR3 comprises 14 residues. The CDR3 DNA sequence: TGTGCCAGCAGCCAGCAGGGGGTATTGGAGACCCAGTACTTC. It is translated as CASSQQGVLETQYF.

The rearrangement links TRBV6-5 to TRBJ1-6; TRBD1 might be the D (5 bases). Germline V gene lookup returns CDR1 MNHEY and CDR2 SVGAGI. The germline V and J ends were trimmed by 6 bases and 7 bases, with 7 bases remaining between them. The CDR3 spans 12 residues. The CDR3 coding sequence is TGTGCCAGCAGCAGGGCAAATTCACCCCTCCACTTT. As protein: CASSRANSPLHF.

This clone has a handful of counts. The CDR3 nucleotides read TGTGCCAGCAGTTTTTCACAGAGCCGATACGGCTACACCTTC. Translating it yields CASSFSQSRYGYTF. V is TRBV6-5 and J is TRBJ1-2; D is undetermined. Germline CDR1 reads MNHEY; CDR2 reads SVGAGI. Trimming took 4 bases from V and 8 from J, leaving 17 bases between them. This CDR3 comprises 14 residues.

V usage is TRBV5-5 and J usage is TRBJ1-2; a possible D gene is TRBD1 (5 bases). V was clipped by 0 bases and J by 7 bases, with 10 bases between them. This CDR3 spans 13 amino acids. Per the germline V gene, CDR1 is SGHKS and CDR2 is YYEKEE (reference sequence). CDR3 DNA sequence: TGTGCCAGCAGCTTGGAGGGGAAACCTGGCTACACCTTC. It translates to CASSLEGKPGYTF.

This chain joins TRBV15 and TRBJ2-7, with a possible D match to TRBD1 (5 bases). CDR1 and CDR2 (germline): LNHNV, YYDKDF (reference sequence). There are 17 residues in the CDR3. V was clipped by 0 bases and J by 1 base, with 16 bases between them. The CDR3 nucleotides read TGTGCCACCAGCAGAGATCCCCAGGGCCTGCTTTCCTACGAGCAGTACTTC. Protein product: CATSRDPQGLLSYEQYF.

This clone was observed a few times. The chain links TRBV3-1 (or the pseudogene TRBV3-2) to TRBJ1-1, with D possibly matching TRBD1 (5 bases). V was trimmed by 1 base and J by 5 bases, leaving 14 bases between them. The CDR3 runs to 15 residues. Looked up from germline, CDR1 is LGHDT and CDR2 is YNNKEL (reference sequence). The CDR3 region is CASSQAVRVITEAFF. As DNA, the CDR3 is TGTGCCAGCAGCCAAGCTGTCAGGGTGATAACTGAAGCTTTCTTT.

The rearrangement links TRBV28 to TRBJ2-7; TRBD1 matches at 9 bases. V dropped 6 bases and J dropped 5; count of bases not matched to a gene: 11. The germline CDR1 and CDR2 sequences are MDHEN and SYDVKM. The CDR3 has 15 amino acids. CDR3 residues: CASSTPTGGIDEQYV. The CDR3 DNA reads TGTGCCAGCAGCACTCCTACAGGGGGCATTGACGAGCAGTACGTC.

The chain couples TRBV19 to TRBJ1-5; TRBD1 might be the D (6 bases). Trimming removed 3 bases at V and 5 bases at J, with 17 bases between. CDR3 length equals 16 residues. In germline, CDR1 is LNHDA, CDR2 SQIVND (reference sequence). This CDR3 reads CASSIGGQGLYQPQHF. CDR3 in DNA: TGTGCCAGTAGTATCGGGGGGCAGGGCTTGTATCAGCCCCAGCATTTT.

Here the CDR3 DNA reads TGTGCCAGCAGCTTGACCGGGACTAGCGGAAATGAGCAGTTCTTC. Translated, it gives CASSLTGTSGNEQFF. This chain joins TRBV7-2 and TRBJ2-1, with 11 bases matching TRBD2. V lost 3 bases and J lost 7; bases outside the gene matches: 5. This CDR3 comprises 15 residues. CDR1 and CDR2 (germline): SGHTA, FQGNSA.

The rearrangement uses TRBV6-5 and TRBJ1-3; 7 bases are a match to TRBD1. V lost 6 bases and J lost 7; bases outside the gene matches: 9. CDR3 size: 14 residues. Per germline, CDR1 MNHEY and CDR2 SVGAGI. The CDR3 DNA reads TGTGCCAGCAGCCTTGACAGGGAGCGGAACACCATATATTTT. Amino acids: CASSLDRERNTIYF.

This rearrangement joins TRBV7-3 to TRBJ2-3, with TRBD2 matching over 13 bases. The CDR3 is made up of 15 amino acids. V shed 5 bases, J shed 4 bases, and the junction held 3 bases outside the gene matches. Germline CDR1 SGHTA, CDR2 FQGTGA. CDR3: CASSPGLAGADTQYF. Written as DNA, the CDR3 is TGTGCCAGCAGCCCCGGACTAGCGGGGGCAGATACGCAGTATTTT.

The chain couples TRBV5-4 to TRBJ2-7; the D gene is possibly TRBD1 (5 bases). CDR1 is SGHNT and CDR2 is YYREEE in the germline V gene (reference sequence). V gave up 4 bases and J gave up 2 bases, with 7 bases separating them. The CDR3 contains 12 residues. The DNA for the CDR3 is TGTGCCAGCAGCCTGACAGCCTACGAGCAGTACTTC. It yields the protein CASSLTAYEQYF.

The rearrangement links TRBV9 to TRBJ1-2; the match to TRBD1 covers 7 bases. The CDR3 contains 15 residues. The V and J ends lost 4 bases and 0 bases, in that order; junction bases with no gene match: 6. Looked up from germline, CDR1 is SGDLS and CDR2 is YYNGEE. The CDR3 region is CASSLTGTANYGYTF. CDR3 sequence (DNA): TGTGCCAGCAGCCTGACAGGGACCGCTAACTATGGCTACACCTTC.

This chain connects TRBV29-1 to TRBJ1-1; weak D call: TRBD1 (6 bases). Trimming removed 7 bases from V and 7 bases from J, with 16 bases in between. The CDR3 consists of 12 residues. Germline assignment: CDR1 SQVTM and CDR2 ANQGSEA. The CDR3 DNA sequence: TGCAGCGGACACAGGGCCGAAGGTGAAGCTTTCTTT. It encodes CSGHRAEGEAFF.